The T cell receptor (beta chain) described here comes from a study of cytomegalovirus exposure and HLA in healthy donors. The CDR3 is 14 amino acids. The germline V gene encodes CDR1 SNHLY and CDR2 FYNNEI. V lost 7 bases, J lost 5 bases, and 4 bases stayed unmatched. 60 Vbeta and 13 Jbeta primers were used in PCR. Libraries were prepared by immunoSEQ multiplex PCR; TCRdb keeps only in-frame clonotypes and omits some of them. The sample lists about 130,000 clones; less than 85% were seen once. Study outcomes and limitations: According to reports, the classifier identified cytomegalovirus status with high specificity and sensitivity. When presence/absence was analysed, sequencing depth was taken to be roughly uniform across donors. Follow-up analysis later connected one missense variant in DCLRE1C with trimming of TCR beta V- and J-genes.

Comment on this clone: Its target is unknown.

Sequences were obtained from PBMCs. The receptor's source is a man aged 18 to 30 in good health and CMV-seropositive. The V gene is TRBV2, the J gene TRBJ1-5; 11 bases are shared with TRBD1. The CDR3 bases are TGTGCCAGCAACCGGGACAGGGGGGATCAGCCCCAGCATTTT. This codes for CASNRDRGDQPQHF.